Described below is a single TCR beta chain sequence and its context. Its antigen is currently unknown. Graft donor-derived T-allo10 cells were described as host-alloantigen-specific, anergic, and alloantigen-specifically suppressive. The data were taken from a study of type 1 regulatory T cells. Across the study: An in vitro protocol generated T-allo10, a Tr1-enriched, alloantigen-specific CD4 T cell product.

CDR3 length equals 14 residues. V lost 2 bases, J lost 5 bases, and 4 bases stayed unmatched. One entry per CDR3 protein results from TCRdb running MiXCR on the reads. Of 60,000 to 80,000 distinct CDR3 sequences in the sample, around 60% were seen once. The sequencing input was cultured T cells, either the whole culture or a sorted T cell fraction (not recorded which). Subset: Tr1-enriched cell product generated in vitro against host alloantigens. The clonotype was recovered from a human donor in good health. The chain couples TRBV12-3 or TRBV12-4 to TRBJ1-1; 8 nucleotides match TRBD1. The DNA of the CDR3 is TGTGCCAGCAGTTTACGGACAGGGAATACTGAAGCTTTCTTT. Its protein product is CASSLRTGNTEAFF.